These 30 T cell receptor beta chains share one sample of origin, sequenced in a study of T-cell reconstitution after alpha-beta-depleted transplantation in children. Unique molecular identifiers were incorporated when the TCRbeta library was constructed. Using its own MiXCR run on the PCR reads, TCRdb lists one record per CDR3 protein. The sample lists approximately 400,000 distinct CDR3 sequences; about 11% were seen once. Sequenced here: PBMCs from the stem cell graft donor, sampled from the stem cell graft. The receptors shown here come from a human donor who donated a stem cell graft to a child with acute myeloid leukemia.

Concerning this clonotype itself: At one end, the junction sequence differs from germline, possibly due to a read error. J is TRBJ2-1 and V is TRBV7-7; 14 nucleotides agree with TRBD2. The germline V gene encodes CDR1 SSHAT and CDR2 FNYEAQ (reference sequence). This CDR3 comprises 15 residues. The CDR3 DNA reads TGTGCTAGCAGCCTGGGACTAGCGGGGGTCAATGAGCATTTCTTC. Translation gives CASSLGLAGVNEHFF.

The chain combines TRBV7-6 with TRBJ2-5, with 12 bases identical to TRBD2. The trim removed 5 bases at V and 5 bases at J, leaving 9 bases unmatched. The CDR3 contains 16 residues. Germline V CDR1 and CDR2: SGHVS, FNYEAQ. CDR3 sequence (DNA): TGTGCCAGCAGCCCAACTAGCGGGAGGTTTATGGAGACCCAGTACTTC. Its translation: CASSPTSGRFMETQYF.

The genes are TRBV20-1 and TRBJ2-2; D remains ambiguous. The CDR3 contains 15 residues. Looked up from germline, CDR1 is DFQATT and CDR2 is SNEGSKA (reference sequence). V lost 6 bases and J lost 5, with 19 bases in between. For the CDR3, the DNA is TGCAGTGCGCAACCGAGCGCATTCGGGACCGGGGAGCTGTTTTTT. Protein: CSAQPSAFGTGELFF.

Only a few counts were recorded for this clonotype. The rearrangement uses TRBV30 and TRBJ1-3; D is possibly TRBD1 (5 bases). Germline values: CDR1 GTSNPN, CDR2 SVGIG (reference sequence). V lost 5 bases and J 3 bases, leaving 11 bases between the germline ends. The CDR3 covers 13 residues. CDR3 DNA sequence: TGTGCCTGGTCGTCGACAGATGGAAACACCATATATTTT. As protein: CAWSSTDGNTIYF. The full variable domain, with the rest looked up from reference TRBV30 and TRBJ1-3, is SQTIHQWPATLVQPVGSPLSLECTVEGTSNPNLYWYRQAAGRGLQLLFYSVGIGQISSEVPQNLSASRPQDRQFILSSKKLLLSDSGFYLCAWSSTDGNTIYFGEGSWLTVV.

The rearrangement joins TRBV7-9 to TRBJ2-5; D is undetermined. V lost 2 bases to trimming and J lost 3 bases, with 10 bases between them. CDR3 length: 14 amino acids. CDR1 and CDR2 from the germline V gene are SEHNR and FQNEAQ (reference sequence). The CDR3 nucleotides are TGTGCCAGCAGCTTAACCACAATGAAAGAGACCCAGTACTTC. Amino acid sequence: CASSLTTMKETQYF.

This clonotype came up many times. The chain recombines TRBV7-2 with TRBJ2-4; D uncertain. From germline, CDR1 is SGHTA and CDR2 FQGNSA. V was clipped by 1 base and J by 7 bases, with 8 bases between them. This CDR3 is built from 13 residues. CDR3 in amino acids: CASSLGPTNIQYF. The CDR3 coding sequence is TGTGCCAGCAGCTTAGGCCCCACTAACATTCAGTACTTC.

This sequence joins TRBV10-3 and TRBJ2-7; 7 bases fit TRBD2. CDR1 and CDR2 from the germline V gene are ENHRY and SYGVKD. V lost 0 bases, J lost 3 bases, and 5 bases stayed unmatched. This CDR3 is built from 15 residues. CDR3 protein: CAISESGGYRYEQYF. Written as DNA, the CDR3 is TGTGCCATCAGTGAGTCGGGGGGGTACCGCTACGAGCAGTACTTC.

The CDR3 DNA follows: TGCAGTGCTAGAGCAGCGGGCAAGGGGGCGGAGACCCAGTACTTC. It specifies CSARAAGKGAETQYF. This chain joins TRBV20-1 and TRBJ2-5; D might be TRBD1 (7 bases). The CDR3 is 15 residues long. Germline V gene sequence: CDR1 DFQATT, CDR2 SNEGSKA (reference sequence). V was pared by 1 base and J by 5 bases, with 17 bases between.

Concerning this clonotype itself: At one end the junction does not follow the germline gene, possibly because of a read error. The CDR3 is CCASRTGTGISGNTIYF. The CDR3 DNA is TGCTGTGCTAGCCGCACCGGGACAGGGATCTCTGGAAACACCATATATTTT. The V call is TRBV20-1, the J call TRBJ1-3; 9 nucleotides align to TRBD1. This CDR3 is 17 amino acids long. CDR1 and CDR2 (germline): DFQATT, SNEGSKA (reference sequence).

This clonotype showed up just a few times. Relative to the germline gene, one junction end is altered; a read error may explain this. The chain carries TRBV12-3 or TRBV12-4 and TRBJ1-1; no definite D call. The CDR3 totals 14 residues. The CDR3 sequence: CVSSYVRRGTEAFF. In DNA form, the CDR3 reads TGTGTCAGCAGCTATGTTAGACGGGGCACTGAAGCTTTCTTT.

The sample holds a few counts of this clonotype. The rearrangement joins TRBV20-1 to TRBJ2-1; D perhaps matches TRBD1 (7 bases). This CDR3 has 16 residues. Germline CDR1 reads DFQATT; CDR2 reads SNEGSKA (reference sequence). Trimming took 5 bases from V and 2 from J, leaving 19 bases between them. The CDR3 DNA reads as TGCAGTGCTCCCTCCTTGACAGGGAGGCCCTACAATGAGCAGTTCTTC. Residues: CSAPSLTGRPYNEQFF.

This clonotype was seen a handful of times. The DNA for the CDR3 is TGTGCCAGTAGGCTTACAGGGAGAGAGACCCAGTACTTC. Protein product: CASRLTGRETQYF. This sequence joins TRBV19 and TRBJ2-5, with TRBD1 as a possible D gene (6 bases). CDR1 is LNHDA and CDR2 is SQIVND in the germline V gene (reference sequence). Trimming took 6 bases from V and 4 from J, leaving 12 bases between them. There are 13 residues in the CDR3.

The genes are TRBV30 and TRBJ2-2, with D maybe TRBD2 (7 bases). CDR3 length: 15 residues. Germline-derived CDR1 and CDR2 are GTSNPN and SVGIG (reference sequence). V dropped 8 bases and J dropped 3 bases, with 19 bases sitting between them. This CDR3 reads CAGAGRGRDTGELFF. CDR3 DNA: TGTGCCGGGGCCGGAAGGGGGAGGGACACCGGGGAGCTGTTTTTT.

This clonotype was counted ten times or more. The rearrangement uses TRBV6-5 and TRBJ2-7; no clear D gene. The V and J ends lost 5 bases and 1 base respectively, with 9 bases between them. The CDR3 runs to 13 residues. The germline V gene has CDR1 MNHEY and CDR2 SVGAGI. The CDR3 coding sequence is TGTGCCAGCAGTCTCGCAGGTTCCTACGAGCAGTACTTC. It specifies CASSLAGSYEQYF.

This clonotype was seen a few times. The V call is TRBV20-1, the J call TRBJ2-3, with a weak D call TRBD2 (7 bases). V lost 6 bases and J lost 2, with 36 bases in between. The CDR3 has 21 residues. CDR1 and CDR2 (germline): DFQATT, SNEGSKA (reference sequence). The CDR3 reads CSAPLWGAGRGTGIITDTQYF. The CDR3 coding sequence is TGCAGTGCCCCATTGTGGGGGGCTGGGCGGGGGACCGGGATCATCACAGATACGCAGTATTTT.

The V and J genes are TRBV29-1 and TRBJ2-7; TRBD2 aligns across 15 bases. Germline assignment: CDR1 SQVTM and CDR2 ANQGSEA. The V and J ends lost 4 bases and 3 bases, in that order; junction bases with no gene match: 4. This CDR3 has 15 residues. The CDR3 protein is CSVGTSGRAGYEQYF. CDR3 sequence (DNA): TGCAGCGTTGGGACTAGCGGGAGGGCCGGCTACGAGCAGTACTTC.

The chain couples TRBV29-1 to TRBJ2-1; the match to TRBD2 covers 9 bases. The CDR3 sequence is 14 residues long. Germline trimming cut 7 bases from V and 4 bases from J; bases unmatched to any gene: 8. Per the germline V gene, CDR1 is SQVTM and CDR2 is ANQGSEA. CDR3 sequence: CSAGSGRSYNEQFF. CDR3 nucleotide sequence: TGCAGCGCTGGTAGCGGGAGATCTTACAATGAGCAGTTCTTC.

This clonotype has just a few counts. The gene calls are TRBV7-9 and TRBJ2-2, with a weak D call TRBD2 (6 bases). Germline V gene data show CDR1 as SEHNR and CDR2 as FQNEAQ (reference sequence). The CDR3 runs to 16 residues. V was cut by 3 bases and J by 3 bases, with 14 bases left in between. CDR3 protein: CASSFWGDYDTGELFF. As DNA, the CDR3 is TGTGCCAGCAGCTTCTGGGGGGATTATGACACCGGGGAGCTGTTTTTT.

The DNA of the CDR3 is TGCGCCAGCAGCCAGGGTCCGGGACAGGGGGCCTACGAGCAGTACTTC. It specifies CASSQGPGQGAYEQYF. The chain combines TRBV4-1 with TRBJ2-7, with 11 bases matching TRBD1. CDR3 length: 16 residues. J was trimmed by 2 bases and V by 3 bases; bases with no gene match: 6. Looked up from germline, CDR1 is MGHRA and CDR2 is YSYEKL.

This clonotype was seen more than once but under ten times. The V and J genes are TRBV20-1 and TRBJ2-3, with 10 bases fitting TRBD2. The V gene end was trimmed by 1 base and the J gene end by 2 bases; junction bases not matched to a gene: 9. Germline CDR1 is DFQATT and CDR2 is SNEGSKA (reference sequence). The CDR3 has 17 residues. The CDR3 DNA follows: TGCAGTGCTAGAGGTACCCTAGCGGGGGCCCTCACAGATACGCAGTATTTT. Its translation: CSARGTLAGALTDTQYF.

There are a few counts of this clonotype. The chain employs TRBV18 and TRBJ1-5; TRBD1 matches at 8 bases. The V and J ends lost 5 bases and 0 bases, in that order; junction bases with no gene match: 3. There are 15 residues in the CDR3. Germline CDR1 KGHSH, CDR2 LQKENI. CDR3 residues: CASSWTGLSNQPQHF. CDR3 in DNA: TGTGCCAGCTCATGGACAGGGCTTAGCAATCAGCCCCAGCATTTT. The entire variable domain, with the rest obtained from reference TRBV18 and TRBJ1-5, is as follows: NAGVMQNPRHLVRRRGQEARLRCSPMKGHSHVYWYRQLPEEGLKFMVYLQKENIIDESGMPKERFSAEFPKEGPSILRIQQVVRGDSAAYFCASSWTGLSNQPQHFGDGTRLSIL.

The chain has TRBV30 and TRBJ1-5; D remains ambiguous. Trimming shortened V by 3 bases and J by 9 bases, and 18 bases separated the two germline ends. CDR1 and CDR2 (germline): GTSNPN, SVGIG (reference sequence). The CDR3 spans 14 residues. In nucleotides, the CDR3 is TGTGCCTGGAGCGCCTCGAGTGGTCTTACGCCCCAGCATTTT. It specifies CAWSASSGLTPQHF.

This clonotype was detected many times. The gene calls are TRBV6-1 and TRBJ2-7, with 8 bases matching TRBD2. V lost 5 bases to trimming and J lost 5 bases; unmatched junction nucleotides: 8. The CDR3 is 14 residues long. CDR1 is MNHNS, CDR2 SASEGT, per germline. The CDR3 reads CASSRSGSTNEQYF. The DNA for the CDR3 is TGTGCCAGCAGTCGAAGCGGGAGTACGAACGAGCAGTACTTC.

This clonotype was found a few times. The J gene is TRBJ1-1, the V gene TRBV20-1; a possible D gene is TRBD1 (6 bases). V was cut by 1 base and J by 1 base, with 7 bases left in between. CDR1 is DFQATT and CDR2 is SNEGSKA in the germline V gene (reference sequence). This CDR3 has 13 amino acids. CDR3 in amino acids: CSARVRGNTEAFF. The CDR3 nucleotides read TGCAGTGCTAGAGTCAGGGGGAACACTGAAGCTTTCTTT.

This clonotype was recorded a few times. The chain uses TRBV12-3 or TRBV12-4 and TRBJ2-2; no clear D. The CDR3 sequence is 15 residues long. V was shortened by 2 bases and J by 5 bases, with 12 bases between the two germline ends. The CDR3 DNA is TGTGCCAGCAGTTTAACCGGGTTCGCTACCGGGGAGCTGTTTTTT. It is translated as CASSLTGFATGELFF.

This clonotype appeared many times. This rearrangement joins TRBV20-1 to TRBJ2-2; D remains ambiguous. The germline V gene has CDR1 DFQATT and CDR2 SNEGSKA (reference sequence). The CDR3 is made up of 13 amino acids. The V gene lost 1 base and the J gene lost 3 bases, with 6 bases spanning the gap. CDR3 in amino acids: CSARVDHTGELFF. In nucleotides, the CDR3 is TGCAGTGCTAGAGTGGATCACACCGGGGAGCTGTTTTTT.

This clonotype was counted ten times or more. The rearrangement links TRBV25-1 to TRBJ1-2; D is undetermined. Germline values: CDR1 MGHDK, CDR2 SYGVNS. The CDR3 has 16 amino acids. V was pared by 2 bases and J by 4 bases, with 17 bases between. The CDR3 DNA sequence: TGTGCCAGCAGTGAAAGGGTCCGGGAAGGAGTCTATGGCTACACCTTC. It yields the protein CASSERVREGVYGYTF.

There are a few counts of this clonotype. The rearrangement links TRBV20-1 to TRBJ2-3, with TRBD2 as a possible D gene (5 bases). The CDR3 consists of 14 residues. Per germline, CDR1 DFQATT and CDR2 SNEGSKA (reference sequence). V lost 3 bases to trimming and J lost 4 bases, with 14 bases between them. The CDR3 coding sequence is TGCAGTGCTAGCGGGAAAGTATTGGCAGATACGCAGTATTTT. As protein: CSASGKVLADTQYF.

The chain carries TRBV29-1 and TRBJ2-3; D is undetermined. Trimming left V 3 bases short and J 5 bases short, with 12 bases between. CDR3 size: 13 residues. From germline, CDR1 is SQVTM and CDR2 ANQGSEA. The CDR3 DNA is TGCAGCGTTGAGGGCGCGATCCAAGATACGCAGTATTTT. Its protein product is CSVEGAIQDTQYF.

The V call is TRBV6-5, the J call TRBJ2-5; D is unclear. Looked up from germline, CDR1 is MNHEY and CDR2 is SVGAGI. V was shortened by 7 bases and J by 4 bases, with 16 bases between the two germline ends. The CDR3 sequence is 14 residues long. This chain's CDR3 is CASILDRVRETQYF. CDR3 DNA: TGTGCCAGCATTCTCGATAGAGTGAGAGAGACCCAGTACTTC.